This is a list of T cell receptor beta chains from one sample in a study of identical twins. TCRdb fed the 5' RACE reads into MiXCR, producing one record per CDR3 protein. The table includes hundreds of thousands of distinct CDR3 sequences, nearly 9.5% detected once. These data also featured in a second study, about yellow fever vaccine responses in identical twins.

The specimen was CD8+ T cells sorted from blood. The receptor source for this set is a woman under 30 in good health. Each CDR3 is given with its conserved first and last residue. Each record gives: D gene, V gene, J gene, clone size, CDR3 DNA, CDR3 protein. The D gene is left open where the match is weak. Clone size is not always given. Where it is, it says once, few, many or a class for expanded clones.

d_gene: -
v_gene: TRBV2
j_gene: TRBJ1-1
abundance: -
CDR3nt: TGTGCCAGCAGTGCGGGTCCGAACACTGAAGCTTTCTTT
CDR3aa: CASSAGPNTEAFF

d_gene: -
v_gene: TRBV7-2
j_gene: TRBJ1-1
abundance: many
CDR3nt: TGTGCCAGCAGCTTCGGACACATTGAAGCTTTCTTT
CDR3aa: CASSFGHIEAFF

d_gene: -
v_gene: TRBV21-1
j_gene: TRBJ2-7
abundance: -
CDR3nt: TGTGCCAGCAGCACCTGGACTAGCCCCGAGCAGTACTTC
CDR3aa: CASSTWTSPEQYF

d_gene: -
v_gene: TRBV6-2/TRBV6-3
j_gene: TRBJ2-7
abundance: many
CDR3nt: TGTGCCAGCAGCCGCACCAACTACGAGCAGTACTTC
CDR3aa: CASSRTNYEQYF

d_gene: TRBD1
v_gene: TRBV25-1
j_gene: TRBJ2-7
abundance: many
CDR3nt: TGTGCCAGCAGTGAGACAGGGCTTACCTACGAGCAGTACTTC
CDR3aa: CASSETGLTYEQYF

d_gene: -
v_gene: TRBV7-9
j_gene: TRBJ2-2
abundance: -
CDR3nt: TGTGCCAGCAGCGCCCGGGTCCAGGCCGGGGGCGGGGAGCTGTTTTTT
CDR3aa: CASSARVQAGGGELFF

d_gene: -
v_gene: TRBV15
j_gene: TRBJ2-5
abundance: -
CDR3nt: TGTGCCACCAGCTCACCCAGGCACCAAGAGACCCAGTACTTC
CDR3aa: CATSSPRHQETQYF

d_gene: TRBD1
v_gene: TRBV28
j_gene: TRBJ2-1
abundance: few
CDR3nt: TGTGCCAGCAGTTTGCGAGGGACAGGGAGAAGGAATGAGCAGTTCTTC
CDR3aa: CASSLRGTGRRNEQFF

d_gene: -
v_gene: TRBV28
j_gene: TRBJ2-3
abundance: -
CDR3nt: TGTGCCACCTATAGGGGGTTTGGAGATACGCAGTATTTT
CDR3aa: CATYRGFGDTQYF

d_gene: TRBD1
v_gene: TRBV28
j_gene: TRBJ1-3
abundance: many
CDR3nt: TGTGCCAGCAGTTTATATACCGACAGGGGGTTCTCTGGAAACACCATATATTTT
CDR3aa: CASSLYTDRGFSGNTIYF

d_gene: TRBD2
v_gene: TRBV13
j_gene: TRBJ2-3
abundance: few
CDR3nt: TGTGCCAGCAGCGAACAACTAGCGGGGCCCACAGATACGCAGTATTTT
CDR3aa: CASSEQLAGPTDTQYF

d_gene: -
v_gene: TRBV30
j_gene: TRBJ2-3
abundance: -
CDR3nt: TGTGCCTGGAGCGCCACCCCGGGCGGCACAGATACGCAGTATTTT
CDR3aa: CAWSATPGGTDTQYF

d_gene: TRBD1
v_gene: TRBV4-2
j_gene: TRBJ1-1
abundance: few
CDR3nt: TGTGCCAGCAGCCAAGTTGGACAGGGAGCGCCCCAAGCTTTCTTT
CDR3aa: CASSQVGQGAPQAFF

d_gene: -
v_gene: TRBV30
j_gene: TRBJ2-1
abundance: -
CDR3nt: TGTGCCTGGGGGGCGGGTGAGCAGTTCTTC
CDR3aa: CAWGAGEQFF

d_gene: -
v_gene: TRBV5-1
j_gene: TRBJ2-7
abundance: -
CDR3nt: TGCGCCAGCAGTTGGGGAGGTTTCGAGCAGTACTTC
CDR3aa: CASSWGGFEQYF

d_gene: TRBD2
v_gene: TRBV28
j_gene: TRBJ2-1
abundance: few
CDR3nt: TGTGCCAGCAGTTCGGGGGGGAGCTCCTACAATGAGCAGTTCTTC
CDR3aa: CASSSGGSSYNEQFF

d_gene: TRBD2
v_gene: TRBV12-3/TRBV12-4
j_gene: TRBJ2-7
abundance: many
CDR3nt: TGTGCCAGCAGCCTAGCGGGAGTCATGTACGAGCAGTACTTC
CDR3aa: CASSLAGVMYEQYF

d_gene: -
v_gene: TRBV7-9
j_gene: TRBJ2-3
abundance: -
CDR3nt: TGTGCCAGCAGCTTAGCCCCTAGCACAGATACGCAGTATTTT
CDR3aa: CASSLAPSTDTQYF

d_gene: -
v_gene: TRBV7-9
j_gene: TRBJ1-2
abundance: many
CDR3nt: TGTGCCAGCAGCTTAAGCCAGGGAAATGGCTACACCTTC
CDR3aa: CASSLSQGNGYTF

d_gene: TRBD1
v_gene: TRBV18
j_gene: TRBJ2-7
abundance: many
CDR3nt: TGTGCCAGCTCATTCGTAGGGGACAGTCCCTACGAGCAGTACTTC
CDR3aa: CASSFVGDSPYEQYF

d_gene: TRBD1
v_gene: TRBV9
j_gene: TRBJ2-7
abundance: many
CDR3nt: TGTGCCAGCAGCGCACAGGGGAGCTCCTACGAGCAGTACTTC
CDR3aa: CASSAQGSSYEQYF

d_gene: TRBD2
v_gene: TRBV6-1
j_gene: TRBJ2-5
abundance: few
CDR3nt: TGTGCCAGCAGCGAAGGACTAGCGGGAGGGTGGAGCGAGACCCAGTACTTC
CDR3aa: CASSEGLAGGWSETQYF

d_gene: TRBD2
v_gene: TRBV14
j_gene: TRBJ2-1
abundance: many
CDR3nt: TGTGCCAGCAGCCAACTGGGACTAGCGGTAAACAATGAGCAGTTCTTC
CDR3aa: CASSQLGLAVNNEQFF

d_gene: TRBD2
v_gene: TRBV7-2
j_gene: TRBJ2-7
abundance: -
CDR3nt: TGTGCCAGCAGCTCCGGGACTAGCGTCACCTACGAGCAGTACTTC
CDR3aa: CASSSGTSVTYEQYF

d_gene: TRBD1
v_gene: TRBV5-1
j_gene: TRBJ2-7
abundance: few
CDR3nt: TGCGCCAGCAGCTTGGGACAGGGGGCGGCCGAGCAGTACTTC
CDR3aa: CASSLGQGAAEQYF

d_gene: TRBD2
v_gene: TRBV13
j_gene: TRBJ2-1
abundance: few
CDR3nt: TGTGCCAGCAGGTCCCGGGGGGGGGGCAAAAACAATGAGCAGTTCTTC
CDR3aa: CASRSRGGGKNNEQFF

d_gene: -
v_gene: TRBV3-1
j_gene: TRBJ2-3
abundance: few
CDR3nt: TGTGCCAGCAGCCAAGTCTCGTTAGGTCGCACAGATACGCAGTATTTT
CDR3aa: CASSQVSLGRTDTQYF

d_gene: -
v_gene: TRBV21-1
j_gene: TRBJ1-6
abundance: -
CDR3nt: TGTGCCAGCAGCAAGTGCGATTCACCCCTCCACTTT
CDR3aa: CASSKCDSPLHF

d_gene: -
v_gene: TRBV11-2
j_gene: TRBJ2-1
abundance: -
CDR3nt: TGTGCCAGCAGCTGGAAGAGCACTTTCGACAATGAGCAGTTCTTC
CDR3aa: CASSWKSTFDNEQFF

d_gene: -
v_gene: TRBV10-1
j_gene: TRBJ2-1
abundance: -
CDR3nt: TGCGCCACCGAGACAGAGTACAATGAGCAGTTCTTC
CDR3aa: CATETEYNEQFF

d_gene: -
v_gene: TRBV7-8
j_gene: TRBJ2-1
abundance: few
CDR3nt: TGTGCCAGCACCCGAGGGGCCAGTGAGCAGTTCTTC
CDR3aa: CASTRGASEQFF

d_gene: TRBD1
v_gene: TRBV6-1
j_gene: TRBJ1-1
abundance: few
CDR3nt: TGTGCCAGTTATACAGGGGGCGGTCACACTGAAGCTTTCTTT
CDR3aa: CASYTGGGHTEAFF

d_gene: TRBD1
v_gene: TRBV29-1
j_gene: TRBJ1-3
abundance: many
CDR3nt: TGCAGCGCTACCGGGACAGGGAGTCTAGCTGGAAACACCATATATTTT
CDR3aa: CSATGTGSLAGNTIYF

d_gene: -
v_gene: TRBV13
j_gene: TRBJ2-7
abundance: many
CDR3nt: TGTGCCAGCAGCTTAGGGGACTCCGAGGGGGACGAGCAGTACTTC
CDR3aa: CASSLGDSEGDEQYF

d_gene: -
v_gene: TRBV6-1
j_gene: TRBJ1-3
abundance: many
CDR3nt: TGTGCCACTCAGCCGGGGGTCGGAAACACCATATATTTT
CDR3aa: CATQPGVGNTIYF

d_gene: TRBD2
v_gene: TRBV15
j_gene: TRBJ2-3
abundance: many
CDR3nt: TGTGCCACCAGCAGAGATAATGAACTAGCGGGGAGCACAGATACGCAGTATTTT
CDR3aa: CATSRDNELAGSTDTQYF

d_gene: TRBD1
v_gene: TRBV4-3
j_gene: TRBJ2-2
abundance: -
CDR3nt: TGCGCCAGCAGCCAGGGGACAGGGGTCGACGGGGAGCTGTTTTTT
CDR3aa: CASSQGTGVDGELFF

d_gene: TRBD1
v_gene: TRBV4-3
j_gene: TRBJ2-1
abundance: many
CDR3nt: TGCGCCAGCAGCCAAGATCAGGGGGTGACAGGGATTGAGCAGTTCTTC
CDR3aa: CASSQDQGVTGIEQFF

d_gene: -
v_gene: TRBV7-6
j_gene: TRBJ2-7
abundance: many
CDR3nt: TGTGCCAGCAGCAGCTGGGGACCGGACTACGAGCAGTACTTC
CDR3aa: CASSSWGPDYEQYF

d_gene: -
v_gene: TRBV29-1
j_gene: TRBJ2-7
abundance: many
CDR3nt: TGCAGCGTTGCACAGGGTGGGAGCTACGAGCAGTACTTC
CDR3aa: CSVAQGGSYEQYF

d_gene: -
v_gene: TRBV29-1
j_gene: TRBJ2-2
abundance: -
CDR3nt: TGCAGCGCCTCCCGAGGAGCTAGCGTGAACACCGGGGAGCTGTTTTTT
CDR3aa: CSASRGASVNTGELFF

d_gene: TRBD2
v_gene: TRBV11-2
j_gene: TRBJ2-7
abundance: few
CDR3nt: TGTGCCAGCAGCGCGACTAGCGGGCTTTCCTACGAGCAGTACTTC
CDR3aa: CASSATSGLSYEQYF

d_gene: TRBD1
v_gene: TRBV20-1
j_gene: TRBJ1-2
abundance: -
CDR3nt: TGCAGTGCTAGATATCAGGGGGAGCCCCTCTATGGCTACACCTTC
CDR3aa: CSARYQGEPLYGYTF

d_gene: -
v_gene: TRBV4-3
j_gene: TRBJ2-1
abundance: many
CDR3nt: TGCGCCAGCAGCCAAGGGGAGGATGCCTACAATGAGCAGTTCTTC
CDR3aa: CASSQGEDAYNEQFF

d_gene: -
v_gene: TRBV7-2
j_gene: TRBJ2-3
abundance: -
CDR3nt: TGTGCCAGCAGCTTCCCAGATACGCAGTATTTT
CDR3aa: CASSFPDTQYF

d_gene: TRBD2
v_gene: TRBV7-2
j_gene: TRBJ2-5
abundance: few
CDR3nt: TGTGCCAGCAGCTCCGGACTAGTAGGGGAGACCCAGTACTTC
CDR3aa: CASSSGLVGETQYF

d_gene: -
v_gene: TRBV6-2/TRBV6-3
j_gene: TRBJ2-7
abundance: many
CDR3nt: TGTGCCAGCAGTTACTCGATTTACGAGCAGTACTTC
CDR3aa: CASSYSIYEQYF

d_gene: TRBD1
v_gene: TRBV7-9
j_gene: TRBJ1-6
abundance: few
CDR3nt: TGTGCCAGCAGCTGGGGACAGACGGATTCACCCCTCCACTTT
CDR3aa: CASSWGQTDSPLHF

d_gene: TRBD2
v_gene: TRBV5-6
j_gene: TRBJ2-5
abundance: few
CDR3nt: TGTGCCAGCAGACGGCGGGGGGGCCGAGAGACCCAGTACTTC
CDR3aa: CASRRRGGRETQYF

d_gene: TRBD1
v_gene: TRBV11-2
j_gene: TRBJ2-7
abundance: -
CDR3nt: TGTGCCAGCAGCTTAGATCTCACAGGGGGCTACGAGCAGTACTTC
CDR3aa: CASSLDLTGGYEQYF

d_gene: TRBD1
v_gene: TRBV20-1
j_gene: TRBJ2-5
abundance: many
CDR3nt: TGCAGTGCCCAAGACAGGGTGTGGGAGACCCAGTACTTC
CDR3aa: CSAQDRVWETQYF

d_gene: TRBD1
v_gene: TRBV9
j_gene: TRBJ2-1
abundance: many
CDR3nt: TGTGCCAGCAGCCCAAGGGGGGACAGGGTTAATGAGCAGTTCTTC
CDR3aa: CASSPRGDRVNEQFF

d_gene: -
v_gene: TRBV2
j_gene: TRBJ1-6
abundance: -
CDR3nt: TGTGCCAGCAGTGAGCGCAGGGCTCCAAATTCACCCCTCCACTTT
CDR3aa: CASSERRAPNSPLHF

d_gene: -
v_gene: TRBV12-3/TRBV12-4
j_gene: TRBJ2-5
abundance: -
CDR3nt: TGTGCCAGCACCCCGGGGCTGGAAGAGACCCAGTACTTC
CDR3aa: CASTPGLEETQYF

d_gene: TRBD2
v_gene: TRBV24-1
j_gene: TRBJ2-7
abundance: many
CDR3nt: TGTGCCACCAAGCGGGGGTGGACCTCCTACGAGCAGTACTTC
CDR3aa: CATKRGWTSYEQYF

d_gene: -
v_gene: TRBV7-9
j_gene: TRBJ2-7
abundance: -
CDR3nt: TGTGCCAGCAGCACCGAGACGGGGGTTGAGCAGTACTTC
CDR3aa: CASSTETGVEQYF

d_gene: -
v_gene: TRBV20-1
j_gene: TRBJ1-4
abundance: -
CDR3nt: TGCAGTGCCCCCTTCGAACAGACTAATGAAAAACTGTTTTTT
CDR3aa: CSAPFEQTNEKLFF

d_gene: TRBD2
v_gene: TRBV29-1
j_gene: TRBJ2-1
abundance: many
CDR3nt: TGCAGCGTTCCTCCGGGACTAGCGCCCTACAATGAGCAGTTCTTC
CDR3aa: CSVPPGLAPYNEQFF

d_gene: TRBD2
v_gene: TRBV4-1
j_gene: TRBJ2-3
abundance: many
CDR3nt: TGCGCCAGCAGCCAAGTAGGAGCGGGAGATACCACAGATACGCAGTATTTT
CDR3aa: CASSQVGAGDTTDTQYF

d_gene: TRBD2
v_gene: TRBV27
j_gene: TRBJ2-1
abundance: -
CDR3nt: TGTGCCAGCAGTTTATCGATCCTCCCTGGGCGGGGGTCCTACAATGAGCAGTTCTTC
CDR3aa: CASSLSILPGRGSYNEQFF